This T cell receptor beta chain was recovered during a study of shared T cell receptors in the human thymus. Profiled with immunoSEQ multiplex PCR; TCRdb holds only in-frame clones, not every one. Here the sample spans hundreds of thousands of clones, 80% to 90% being singletons. CDR3 length equals 14 residues. V lost 5 bases, J lost 5 bases, and 7 bases stayed unmatched. Germline CDR1 reads MDHEN; CDR2 reads SYDVKM. The sample also formed part of further work on human thymus T cells. That paper notes: Thymic and blood repertoires seemed to favor certain V and J genes.

The chain combines TRBV28 with TRBJ1-1; 8 bases are shared with TRBD1. What was sequenced was thymocytes. This TCR derives from a boy less than two years old with a congenital heart defect. The CDR3 reads CASSNLDRGTEAFF. CDR3 in DNA: TGTGCCAGCAGTAACCTCGACAGGGGTACTGAAGCTTTCTTT. The variable domain in full, with the rest retrieved from reference TRBV28 and TRBJ1-1, is DVKVTQSSRYLVKRTGEKVFLECVQDMDHENMFWYRQDPGLGLRLIYFSYDVKMKEKGDIPEGYSVSREKKERFSLILESASTNQTSMYLCASSNLDRGTEAFFGQGTRLTVV.